Following are 19 T cell receptor beta chains from one sample sequenced in a study of T cell responses to AZD1222 COVID-19 vaccine. Sequencing was performed with immunoSEQ multiplex PCR; in TCRdb, only in-frame clones are kept and a portion is missing. The profile shows more than 90,000 clones, approximately 90% of them singletons. The starting material was peripheral blood, obtained 28 days after the second AZD1222 dose. Source of these receptors: an adult who received the AZD1222 COVID-19 vaccine.

The rearrangement links TRBV28 to TRBJ2-7, with 10 bases fitting TRBD2. Germline CDR1 MDHEN, CDR2 SYDVKM. This CDR3 is 16 amino acids long. V was pared by 6 bases and J by 1 base, with 9 bases of the junction left unmatched. The CDR3 reads CASSLGLADDSYEQYF. The DNA of the CDR3 is TGTGCCAGCAGCCTTGGACTAGCGGACGATTCCTACGAGCAGTACTTC.

This chain links TRBV3-1 (or the pseudogene TRBV3-2) with TRBJ2-6, with 7 bases aligning to TRBD1. The CDR3 length is 16 residues. V was clipped by 4 bases and J by 4 bases; unmatched bases: 7. CDR1 is LGHDT and CDR2 is YNNKEL in the germline V gene (reference sequence). CDR3 sequence reads: CASSRRQGNGANVLTF. DNA for the CDR3: TGTGCCAGCAGCCGCCGACAGGGTAACGGGGCCAACGTCCTGACTTTC.

This clone was recorded only once. The rearrangement links TRBV5-4 to TRBJ1-1; D remains ambiguous. Germline V lookup: CDR1 SGHNT, CDR2 YYREEE (reference sequence). CDR3 length: 15 amino acids. The V gene lost 1 base and the J gene lost 1 base, with 11 bases spanning the gap. The CDR3 DNA follows: TGTGCCAGCAGCTTGCGCCGCTCGTCGAACACTGAAGCTTTCTTT. It yields the protein CASSLRRSSNTEAFF.

The chain joins TRBV5-1 to TRBJ1-1; D gene ambiguous. This CDR3 is 14 amino acids long. Germline CDR1 is SGHRS and CDR2 is YFSETQ. V lost 4 bases and J lost 2, with 12 bases in between. The CDR3 protein is CASSADMANTEAFF. The DNA of the CDR3 is TGCGCCAGCAGCGCCGACATGGCCAACACTGAAGCTTTCTTT.

This rearrangement joins TRBV7-3 to TRBJ2-2, with 10 bases identical to TRBD1. The CDR3 length is 15 residues. Trimming removed 5 bases from V and 5 bases from J; junction bases left unmatched: 5. Germline assignment: CDR1 SGHTA and CDR2 FQGTGA. The CDR3 here is CASSGGTGVTGELFF. CDR3 DNA: TGTGCCAGCAGCGGCGGGACAGGGGTGACCGGGGAGCTGTTTTTT.

This sequence joins TRBV10-3 and TRBJ2-1; 10 nucleotides match TRBD2. The V and J ends lost 8 bases and 6 bases, in that order; junction bases with no gene match: 7. Germline V gene sequence: CDR1 ENHRY, CDR2 SYGVKD. The CDR3 extends over 14 amino acids. The CDR3 bases are TGTGCCATCGGGACTAGCGTGAGCCTCAATGAGCAGTTCTTC. This codes for CAIGTSVSLNEQFF.

The chain uses TRBV28 and TRBJ2-3, with D possibly matching TRBD2 (7 bases). This CDR3 region has 16 residues. The germline V gene has CDR1 MDHEN and CDR2 SYDVKM. V lost 4 bases to trimming and J lost 5 bases, with 19 bases between them. The CDR3 protein is CASSSGGGGYRDTQYF. Here the CDR3 DNA reads TGTGCCAGCAGTTCTGGAGGGGGGGGCTATAGAGATACGCAGTATTTT.

The chain links TRBV30 to TRBJ1-2, with D perhaps TRBD1 (5 bases). The germline V gene has CDR1 GTSNPN and CDR2 SVGIG (reference sequence). Trimming took 2 bases from V and 6 from J, leaving 19 bases between them. The CDR3 has 15 amino acids. The CDR3 DNA sequence: TGTGCCTGGAGTACTCTATCAGGGAGGGGAGATGGCTACACCTTC. This codes for CAWSTLSGRGDGYTF. The full variable domain, its missing parts supplied by reference TRBV30 and TRBJ1-2, is SQTIHQWPATLVQPVGSPLSLECTVEGTSNPNLYWYRQAAGRGLQLLFYSVGIGQISSEVPQNLSASRPQDRQFILSSKKLLLSDSGFYLCAWSTLSGRGDGYTFGSGTRLTVV.

The table lists this clone with a few counts. The rearrangement links TRBV24-1 to TRBJ1-5; tentative D call: TRBD1 (5 bases). V was pared by 5 bases and J by 4 bases, with 8 bases between. CDR3 size: 13 residues. Germline loops: CDR1 KGHDR, CDR2 SFDVKD. The DNA for the CDR3 is TGTGCCACCAGTGTTGGGGGTAATCAGCCCCAGCATTTT. Translation gives CATSVGGNQPQHF.

The chain uses TRBV4-3 and TRBJ2-7; D perhaps matches TRBD2 (5 bases). In germline, CDR1 is LGHNA, CDR2 YSLEER. The CDR3 runs to 15 residues. The V end lost 0 bases, the J end lost 2 bases, and 11 bases lay between the germline ends. In DNA form, the CDR3 reads TGCGCCAGCAGCCAAGATGCGACTAACCCCTACGAGCAGTACTTC. The encoded protein is CASSQDATNPYEQYF.

The V gene is TRBV15, the J gene TRBJ1-5; 8 bases map to TRBD1. Germline-derived CDR1 and CDR2 are LNHNV and YYDKDF (reference sequence). CDR3 length: 15 residues. V shed 4 bases, J shed 5 bases, and the junction held 7 bases outside the gene matches. The DNA for the CDR3 is TGTGCCACCAGCATCGACAGGGGTACGCATCAGCCCCAGCATTTT. Translating gives CATSIDRGTHQPQHF.

The rearrangement uses TRBV9 and TRBJ2-3, with a possible D match to TRBD1 (5 bases). Germline V CDR1 and CDR2: SGDLS, YYNGEE. This CDR3 spans 14 amino acids. Trimming stripped 3 bases from V and 6 bases from J, with 14 bases between. The CDR3 region has the DNA TGTGCCAGCAGCGCCCCTTGGGGCTGGGATACGCAGTATTTT. The encoded protein is CASSAPWGWDTQYF. Together with reference TRBV9 and TRBJ2-3, the CDR3 gives the full variable domain: DSGVTQTPKHLITATGQRVTLRCSPRSGDLSVYWYQQSLDQGLQFLIQYYNGEERAKGNILERFSAQQFPDLHSELNLSSLELGDSALYFCASSAPWGWDTQYFGPGTRLTVL.

This sequence joins TRBV6-1 and TRBJ2-7, with 7 bases lining up with TRBD2. V trimming: 1 base; J trimming: 3 bases; junction bases outside the gene matches: 6. CDR3 length equals 15 residues. The germline gives CDR1 MNHNS, CDR2 SASEGT. The CDR3 sequence is CASSEGEGRIYEQYF. Written as DNA, the CDR3 is TGTGCCAGCAGTGAAGGGGAGGGACGGATCTACGAGCAGTACTTC.

This clone was detected only a few times. This sequence joins TRBV6-2 or TRBV6-3 and TRBJ2-3; D might be TRBD1 (5 bases). V was cut by 0 bases and J by 6 bases, with 7 bases left in between. The CDR3 covers 13 residues. Germline assignment: CDR1 MNHEY and CDR2 SVGEGT. The CDR3 protein is CASSYSAGDTQYF. In DNA, the CDR3 is TGTGCCAGCAGTTACTCGGCAGGGGATACGCAGTATTTT.

The CDR3 region is CASNRGALSYGYTF. The CDR3 DNA sequence: TGTGCCAGTAACCGAGGAGCCCTTAGCTATGGCTACACCTTC. The chain uses TRBV19 and TRBJ1-2; D gene ambiguous. Trimming left V 7 bases short and J 4 bases short, with 16 bases between. Germline V gene lookup returns CDR1 LNHDA and CDR2 SQIVND (reference sequence). The CDR3 covers 14 residues.

V usage is TRBV2 and J usage is TRBJ2-3, with 7 bases identical to TRBD1. V shed 9 bases and J 2 bases; nucleotides not matched to a gene: 8. CDR3 length equals 14 residues. Germline loops: CDR1 SNHLY, CDR2 FYNNEI. The CDR3, as DNA: TGTGCCAGGAGGGGACAGACCTCCACAGATACGCAGTATTTT. Protein: CARRGQTSTDTQYF.

The V gene is TRBV9, the J gene TRBJ2-2; 7 nucleotides agree with TRBD1. The CDR3 length is 15 residues. The J segment lost 0 bases and the V segment lost 4 bases, leaving 3 bases of the junction unmatched. From germline, CDR1 is SGDLS and CDR2 YYNGEE. CDR3 amino acids: CASSKGASNTGELFF. For the CDR3, the DNA is TGTGCCAGCAGCAAGGGGGCCTCGAACACCGGGGAGCTGTTTTTT. The entire variable domain, with the rest obtained from reference TRBV9 and TRBJ2-2, is as follows: DSGVTQTPKHLITATGQRVTLRCSPRSGDLSVYWYQQSLDQGLQFLIQYYNGEERAKGNILERFSAQQFPDLHSELNLSSLELGDSALYFCASSKGASNTGELFFGEGSRLTVL.

A remark on this clone: This specimen includes other DNA sequences encoding the same CDR3. The gene calls are TRBV9 and TRBJ1-2; 7 nucleotides match TRBD1. V lost 0 bases, J lost 8 bases, and 7 bases stayed unmatched. Germline CDR1 and CDR2: SGDLS and YYNGEE. This CDR3 has 14 amino acids. The CDR3 reads CASSVVEGAVGYTF. The CDR3 DNA follows: TGTGCCAGCAGCGTAGTGGAGGGGGCGGTCGGCTACACCTTC.

The chain combines TRBV5-6 with TRBJ2-1; 9 bases fit TRBD2. V shed 2 bases, J shed 4 bases, and the junction held 4 bases outside the gene matches. The CDR3 extends over 15 amino acids. Germline V lookup: CDR1 SGHDT, CDR2 YYEEEE. CDR3 DNA: TGTGCCAGCAGCTTCGGAGCGGGGGGTTACAATGAGCAGTTCTTC. Its translation: CASSFGAGGYNEQFF.